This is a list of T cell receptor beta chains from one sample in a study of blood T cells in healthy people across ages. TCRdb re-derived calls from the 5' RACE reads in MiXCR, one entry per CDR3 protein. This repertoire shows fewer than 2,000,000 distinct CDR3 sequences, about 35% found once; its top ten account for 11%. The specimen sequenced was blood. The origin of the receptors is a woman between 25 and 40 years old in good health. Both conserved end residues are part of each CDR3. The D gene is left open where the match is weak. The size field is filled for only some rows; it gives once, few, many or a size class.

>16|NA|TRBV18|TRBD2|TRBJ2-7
CASSPNSGTSVGEQYF
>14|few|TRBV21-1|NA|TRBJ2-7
CASSKPQDSYEQYF
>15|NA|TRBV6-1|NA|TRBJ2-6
CASKAALSGANVLTF
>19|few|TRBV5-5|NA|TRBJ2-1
CASSLGRRGSPSSYNEQFF
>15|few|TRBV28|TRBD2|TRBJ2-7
CASSQRLAGFYEQYF
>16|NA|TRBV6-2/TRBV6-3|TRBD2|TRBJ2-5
CASSYSGRGYQETQYF
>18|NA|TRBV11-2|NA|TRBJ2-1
CASSPRGGALGVGDEQFF
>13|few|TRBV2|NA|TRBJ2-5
CASRGSSGETQYF
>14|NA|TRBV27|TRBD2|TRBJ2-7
CASSLKRGKYEQYF
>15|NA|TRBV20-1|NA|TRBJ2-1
CSATPGTSTGNEQFF
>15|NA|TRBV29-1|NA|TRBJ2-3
CSVSGRGPLTDTQYF
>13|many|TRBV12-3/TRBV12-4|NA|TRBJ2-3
CASSFWGTDTQYF
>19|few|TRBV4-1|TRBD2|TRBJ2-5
CASSQGRGGTSGGQETQYF
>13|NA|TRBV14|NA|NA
CASSHRGGSEQYF
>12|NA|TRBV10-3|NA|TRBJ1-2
CATATAGYGYTF
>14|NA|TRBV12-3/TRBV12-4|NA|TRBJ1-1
CASSLGRSNTEAFF
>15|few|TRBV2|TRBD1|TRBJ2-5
CASRVTGGYQETQYF
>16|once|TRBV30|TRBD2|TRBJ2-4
CAWSFTSGRALNIQYF
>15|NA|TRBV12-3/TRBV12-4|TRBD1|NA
CASTATGGRGETQYF
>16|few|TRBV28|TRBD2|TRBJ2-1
CASSLWGLAGYNEQFF
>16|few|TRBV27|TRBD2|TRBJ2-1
CASSELAESSYNEQFF
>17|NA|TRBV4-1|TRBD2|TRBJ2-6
CASSPGSGRLGANVLTF
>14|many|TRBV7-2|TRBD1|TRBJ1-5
CASSFSGGGQPQHF
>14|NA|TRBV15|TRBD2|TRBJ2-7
CATSERGSSYEQYF